This TCR beta chain is from a study of shared clonotypes between healthy human individuals. Findings and limits, study-wide: As a rule, naive subsets had a larger estimated richness than memory subsets. Sharing across four donors was seen in roughly 5% of naive CD4 clonotypes.

Deep-level assay runs were performed. Libraries were prepared by immunoSEQ multiplex PCR; TCRdb keeps only in-frame clonotypes and omits some of them. Among hundreds of thousands of clones, around four fifths were seen once, and the ten largest hold 1.5% to 2%. On this clone: What it binds is unknown.

The ends lost 3 bases at V and 2 bases at J; junction bases unmatched: 4. Germline assignment: CDR1 LNHDA and CDR2 SQIVND (reference sequence). The CDR3 consists of 15 residues. Memory CD4+ cells were the fraction left after CD45RA+ naive selection. The TCR comes from a woman in her twenties or thirties in good health. The V call is TRBV19, the J call TRBJ1-2; 9 bases fit TRBD1. Specimen: memory CD4+ T cells sorted from blood. Subset specified: CD45RA-negative fraction. In DNA form, the CDR3 reads TGTGCCAGTAGTATTCGGACAGGGGCCAACTATGGCTACACCTTC. It codes for CASSIRTGANYGYTF.